The next 30 T cell receptor beta chains were all read from a single sample in a study of T cells after yellow fever vaccination. TCRdb re-analysed the 5' RACE reads in MiXCR, keeping a single row per CDR3 protein. The repertoire has some 250,000 distinct CDR3 sequences, around 7% of them found once; the top ten carry approximately 0.87%. The specimen was CD4+ T cells sorted from PBMCs, collected 15 days after the yellow fever booster vaccination. The receptors here all came from a young man who received the YFV17D yellow fever vaccine.

This clonotype came up many times. V usage is TRBV20-1 and J usage is TRBJ2-1, with D possibly matching TRBD2 (6 bases). Germline loops: CDR1 DFQATT, CDR2 SNEGSKA (reference sequence). Trimming removed 5 bases from V and 8 bases from J, with 13 bases in between. The CDR3 runs to 12 residues. The CDR3 bases are TGCAGTGCTTATAGACCGGGGGATGAGCAGTTCTTC. Translating gives CSAYRPGDEQFF.

This clonotype was detected ten times or more. The chain joins TRBV19 to TRBJ2-6; maybe TRBD2 (5 bases). The CDR3 has 13 residues. Trimming stripped 11 bases from V and 1 base from J, with 9 bases between. Germline lookup yields CDR1 LNHDA and CDR2 SQIVND (reference sequence). The CDR3 region is CAGSASGANVLTF. The CDR3 region has the DNA TGTGCCGGGAGCGCATCTGGGGCCAACGTCCTGACTTTC.

This clonotype was detected many times. This chain links TRBV7-3 with TRBJ2-3; no clear D gene. The germline gives CDR1 SGHTA, CDR2 FQGTGA. This CDR3 is built from 12 residues. V gave up 1 base and J gave up 4 bases, with 3 bases separating them. The chain's CDR3 is CASSLRADTQYF. The CDR3 DNA reads as TGTGCCAGCAGCTTAAGGGCAGATACGCAGTATTTT. Filled out from reference TRBV7-3 and TRBJ2-3, the complete variable domain reads GAGVSQTPSNKVTEKGKYVELRCDPISGHTALYWYRQSLGQGPEFLIYFQGTGAADDSGLPNDRFFAVRPEGSVSTLKIQRTERGDSAVYLCASSLRADTQYFGPGTRLTVL.

This clonotype has ten or more counts. The chain joins TRBV12-3 or TRBV12-4 to TRBJ2-1, with TRBD2 matching over 12 bases. The CDR3 is made up of 16 amino acids. The J segment lost 6 bases and the V segment lost 5 bases, leaving 8 bases of the junction unmatched. The CDR3 here is CASSPRLAGAPNEQFF. The CDR3 region has the DNA TGTGCCAGCAGTCCCCGACTAGCGGGAGCCCCCAATGAGCAGTTCTTC.

This clonotype was seen a few times. This chain joins TRBV23-1 and TRBJ2-7; 9 bases map to TRBD1. TRBV23-1 is an ORF, and what it does is uncertain. The V and J ends lost 4 bases and 3 bases, in that order; junction bases with no gene match: 4. This CDR3 is 14 amino acids long. The CDR3 region is CASSRDRVFYEQYF. CDR3 DNA: TGCGCCAGCAGTCGGGACAGGGTCTTCTACGAGCAGTACTTC.

The V and J genes are TRBV7-2 and TRBJ1-2; D gene unclear. V gave up 1 base and J gave up 3 bases, with 9 bases separating them. This CDR3 has 14 amino acids. The germline gives CDR1 SGHTA, CDR2 FQGNSA. DNA of the CDR3: TGTGCCAGCAGCTTAGGTGGAGATTACTATGGCTACACCTTC. Translated, it gives CASSLGGDYYGYTF.

This clonotype was observed a handful of times. The genes are TRBV3-1 and TRBJ2-5; D is ambiguous. This CDR3 is built from 13 residues. Germline lookup yields CDR1 LGHDT and CDR2 YNNKEL (reference sequence). Trimming pared 4 bases from V and 1 base from J, leaving 7 bases between. In DNA form, the CDR3 reads TGTGCCAGCAGCCCGCCGACCCAAGAGACCCAGTACTTC. It encodes CASSPPTQETQYF.

This clonotype was recorded many times. This chain joins TRBV10-3 and TRBJ2-1; D gene uncertain. Germline V gene sequence: CDR1 ENHRY, CDR2 SYGVKD. Deletions cut 6 bases from V and 3 bases from J, with 15 bases between. This CDR3 comprises 15 residues. The DNA of the CDR3 is TGTGCCATCAGCGCTGGTTCAGCGAACTACAATGAGCAGTTCTTC. Residues: CAISAGSANYNEQFF.

This clonotype came up a few times. V is TRBV19 and J is TRBJ2-5, with D unresolved. Germline V gene data show CDR1 as LNHDA and CDR2 as SQIVND (reference sequence). This CDR3 is 14 amino acids long. Trimming pared 3 bases from V and 1 base from J, leaving 9 bases between. CDR3 nucleotides: TGTGCCAGTAGTATCGGCGGCCTCCAAGAGACCCAGTACTTC. Translation: CASSIGGLQETQYF.

The rearrangement joins TRBV30 to TRBJ1-5, with unresolved D. The CDR3 has 14 amino acids. The V end was cut by 1 base, the J end by 4 bases, with 11 bases between. Germline V gene data show CDR1 as GTSNPN and CDR2 as SVGIG (reference sequence). The CDR3 sequence: CAWSGEQWNQPQHF. CDR3 bases: TGTGCCTGGAGTGGAGAACAGTGGAATCAGCCCCAGCATTTT.

This clonotype was seen a handful of times. This rearrangement joins TRBV9 to TRBJ2-7; D is unclear. V lost 4 bases and J 2 bases, leaving 13 bases between the germline ends. Germline CDR1 SGDLS, CDR2 YYNGEE. The CDR3 sequence is 14 residues long. This CDR3 reads CASSPGPIPYEQYF. CDR3 bases: TGTGCCAGCAGCCCCGGACCGATTCCCTACGAGCAGTACTTC.

This clonotype was seen at least ten times. This rearrangement joins TRBV12-3 or TRBV12-4 to TRBJ2-1; 7 positions match TRBD1. V shed 3 bases, J shed 14 bases, and the junction held 7 bases outside the gene matches. The CDR3 is made up of 12 amino acids. This chain's CDR3 is CASSLGQPPKFF. The CDR3 DNA sequence: TGTGCCAGCAGTTTGGGACAGCCACCAAAGTTCTTC.

This clonotype was observed a handful of times. The chain has TRBV5-1 and TRBJ2-1; D may correspond to TRBD1 or TRBD2 (5 bases each). V lost 6 bases, J lost 7 bases, and 23 bases lay in between. The CDR3 contains 16 residues. Germline V CDR1 and CDR2: SGHRS, YFSETQ. The CDR3 region has the DNA TGCGCCAGCACCCAACGGGGCCTCGCAGGATTAAATGAGCAGTTCTTC. As protein: CASTQRGLAGLNEQFF.

This clonotype was seen repeatedly, ten times or more. V usage is TRBV7-2 and J usage is TRBJ2-3, with D unclear. The CDR3 length is 12 residues. Germline CDR1 reads SGHTA; CDR2 reads FQGNSA. Trimming pared 5 bases from V and 12 bases from J, leaving 15 bases between. CDR3 DNA sequence: TGTGCCAGCAGCACCGGTGGGCCAAATCAGTATTTT. It yields the protein CASSTGGPNQYF.

On this clonotype: At one end the junction does not follow the germline gene, possibly because of a read error. V and J are TRBV12-3 or TRBV12-4 and TRBJ2-3, with unresolved D. The CDR3 is made up of 13 amino acids. The CDR3 sequence is CGSSPRRTDTQYF. The CDR3 nucleotides are TGTGGCAGCAGTCCACGGCGGACAGATACGCAGTATTTT.

J is TRBJ2-4 and V is TRBV4-3; 7 bases map to TRBD2. The germline V gene encodes CDR1 LGHNA and CDR2 YSLEER. Unmatched junction bases numbered 5, after V lost 3 bases and J lost 3 bases. This CDR3 has 15 residues. This CDR3 is CASSQRAGSKNIQYF. CDR3 bases: TGCGCCAGCAGCCAGAGAGCGGGAAGCAAAAACATTCAGTACTTC.

This clonotype was observed a handful of times. The chain joins TRBV5-1 to TRBJ2-5; TRBD2 matches 14 bases. In germline, CDR1 is SGHRS, CDR2 YFSETQ. V was clipped by 2 bases and J by 2 bases; unmatched bases: 8. CDR3 length: 18 amino acids. CDR3 residues: CASSLGGLAGGPQETQYF. The CDR3 DNA reads as TGCGCCAGCAGCTTAGGAGGACTAGCGGGAGGACCGCAAGAGACCCAGTACTTC.

This clonotype was picked up a small number of times. This chain uses TRBV25-1 with TRBJ2-5, with D hard to call. Between the trimmed V and J ends, which lost 6 bases and 1 base, there was a span of 15 bases. This CDR3 spans 15 amino acids. The germline gives CDR1 MGHDK, CDR2 SYGVNS. The CDR3 sequence is CASSNPGQPQETQYF. The DNA for the CDR3 is TGTGCCAGCAGCAACCCCGGTCAGCCCCAAGAGACCCAGTACTTC.

There are a few counts of this clonotype. The chain links TRBV20-1 to TRBJ1-5; D call uncertain. Trimming stripped 4 bases from V and 3 bases from J, with 13 bases between. The CDR3 runs 14 residues. Per the germline V gene, CDR1 is DFQATT and CDR2 is SNEGSKA (reference sequence). The CDR3 nucleotides are TGCAGTGCTACCGTGAGTGGGCCCAATCAGCCCCAGCATTTT. Protein product: CSATVSGPNQPQHF.

The V gene is TRBV5-4, the J gene TRBJ1-5, with no clear D. The CDR3 totals 15 residues. In germline, CDR1 is SGHNT, CDR2 YYREEE (reference sequence). The ends were cut back, 1 base at V and 1 base at J, with 9 bases in the middle. CDR3 bases: TGTGCCAGCAGCTTGTTTGGTGTAAGCAATCAGCCCCAGCATTTT. Its translation is CASSLFGVSNQPQHF.

The chain combines TRBV6-2 or TRBV6-3 with TRBJ2-7, with TRBD2 as a possible D gene (6 bases). Germline-derived CDR1 and CDR2 are MNHEY and SVGEGT. CDR3 length equals 13 residues. Trimming removed 9 bases from V and 1 base from J, with 13 bases in between. As DNA, the CDR3 is TGTGCCAGTCGAGTGCGGGAATCCTACGAGCAGTACTTC. It yields the protein CASRVRESYEQYF.

This clonotype occurred a few times. The rearrangement joins TRBV29-1 to TRBJ2-7, with TRBD1 as a possible D gene (5 bases). The CDR3 has 13 residues. Trimming left V 5 bases short and J 2 bases short, with 13 bases between. CDR1 is SQVTM and CDR2 is ANQGSEA in the germline V gene. The chain's CDR3 is CSVRTILTYEQYF. Here the CDR3 DNA reads TGCAGCGTTCGGACAATTCTTACCTACGAGCAGTACTTC.

This clonotype has ten or more counts. The J gene is TRBJ2-2, the V gene TRBV15; D could derive from TRBD1 or TRBD2 (5 bases each). Germline values: CDR1 LNHNV, CDR2 YYDKDF (reference sequence). The CDR3 covers 12 residues. Trimming took 3 bases from V and 6 from J, leaving 5 bases between them. CDR3 bases: TGTGCCACCAGCAGGGGGGCCGGGGAGCTGTTTTTT. Protein sequence: CATSRGAGELFF.

This clonotype came up many times. The junction does not match germline at one end; this may be a read error. The rearrangement uses TRBV12-3 or TRBV12-4 and TRBJ2-5, with D perhaps being TRBD1 or TRBD2 (5 bases each). The CDR3 has 13 amino acids. The CDR3 region is CASSLGVQETQYF. DNA for the CDR3: TGCGCCAGCAGCTTGGGGGTCCAAGAGACCCAGTACTTC.

Comment on this clonotype: Since a much larger clone is just one base distant, this may be a read error. This sequence joins TRBV5-1 and TRBJ2-7; D possibly corresponds to TRBD1 (6 bases). The CDR3 is 14 amino acids. Germline lookup yields CDR1 SGHRS and CDR2 YFSETQ. In nucleotides, the CDR3 is TGCGCCAGCATCTTGACAGGAATTCCGTACGAGCAGTACTTC. Protein sequence: CASILTGIPYEQYF.

The chain couples TRBV7-8 to TRBJ2-7; perhaps TRBD2 as D (6 bases). CDR3 size: 16 residues. Deletions cut 5 bases from V and 6 bases from J, with 23 bases between. Germline values: CDR1 SGHVS, CDR2 FQNEAQ. CDR3 protein: CASSPGAGLNGGEQYF. The CDR3 DNA is TGTGCCAGCAGCCCCGGGGCAGGACTAAACGGTGGCGAGCAGTACTTC. Based on the CDR3 plus reference TRBV7-8 and TRBJ2-7, the full variable domain is GAGVSQSPRYKVAKRGQDVALRCDPISGHVSLFWYQQALGQGPEFLTYFQNEAQLDKSGLPSDRFFAERPEGSVSTLKIQRTQQEDSAVYLCASSPGAGLNGGEQYFGPGTRLTVT.

There are many counts of this clonotype. The genes are TRBV11-2 and TRBJ2-1, with TRBD2 as a possible D gene (8 bases). Trimming pared 5 bases from V and 0 bases from J, leaving 23 bases between. CDR1 is SGHAT and CDR2 is FQNNGV in the germline V gene. CDR3 length: 19 amino acids. Written as DNA, the CDR3 is TGTGCCAGCAGCAGAATAGCGGGACAGACACGCAGCTCCTACAATGAGCAGTTCTTC. Translating it yields CASSRIAGQTRSSYNEQFF.

This clonotype was counted many times. The chain uses TRBV28 and TRBJ2-7; a weak D match, TRBD1 (5 bases). Germline V lookup: CDR1 MDHEN, CDR2 SYDVKM. The V end was cut by 1 base, the J end by 9 bases, with 10 bases between. The CDR3 contains 12 residues. CDR3 bases: TGTGCCAGCAGTTTATATCAGGGCAGGCAGTACTTC. Protein sequence: CASSLYQGRQYF.

The V call is TRBV20-1, the J call TRBJ2-3; D possibly matches TRBD1 or TRBD2 (6 bases each). The germline gives CDR1 DFQATT, CDR2 SNEGSKA (reference sequence). The CDR3 runs 17 residues. V was shortened by 4 bases and J by 0 bases, with 20 bases between the two germline ends. This CDR3 reads CSAINILPGASTDTQYF. The CDR3 nucleotides are TGCAGTGCTATAAATATACTCCCGGGGGCTAGCACAGATACGCAGTATTTT.

The table lists this clonotype with a few counts. This chain joins TRBV5-1 and TRBJ2-7; possible D gene TRBD1, 6 bases. CDR1 and CDR2 (germline): SGHRS, YFSETQ. Trimming pared 0 bases from V and 1 base from J, leaving 20 bases between. The CDR3 runs 18 residues. CDR3 coding DNA: TGCGCCAGCAGCTTGGGGGCTTGGGGGCGACGACATTCCTACGAGCAGTACTTC. It specifies CASSLGAWGRRHSYEQYF.